What follows describes a single TCR beta chain. Antigen unknown. Drawn from each donor were approximately 9.5 milliliters of peripheral blood. The extraction recovered at least 5 micrograms of total RNA per sample. V was pared by 4 bases and J by 5 bases, with 10 bases between. CDR3 length equals 13 residues. Germline CDR1 reads SGHRS; CDR2 reads YFSETQ. The data derive from a study of blood T cells in healthy people across ages. Combining a sample-barcoded 5' primer with a J-beta primer mix, a second PCR ran for roughly 7 to 11 cycles. Each cDNA molecule was tagged by a template-switch adaptor that had 12 random nucleotides. MiXCR, run by TCRdb on the 5' RACE reads, gives a single entry per CDR3 protein. Seen here are about 800,000 distinct CDR3 sequences, roughly 60% observed once, and the top ten hold 20% to 25%. Study findings and constraints: Naive and antigen-experienced cells were not separated, limiting conclusive comparison.

J is TRBJ2-1 and V is TRBV5-1; D may be TRBD1 (5 bases). This clonotype originated in a man aged 25 to 40 in good health. The specimen was blood. CDR3 region: CASSIGHNNEQFF. The CDR3 DNA reads TGCGCCAGCAGCATTGGACACAACAATGAGCAGTTCTTC.